This entry lists 26 T cell receptor beta chains sequenced from one sample in a study of low-dose radiotherapy and immunotherapy resistance in tumors. Both TCRalpha and TCRbeta chains were reverse transcribed with V-gene-specific primers. With a constant-region primer and a V-primer adapter, TCRs were subjected to approximately 21 PCR cycles of amplification. TCRdb recomputed calls from the reads with MiXCR, one row per CDR3 protein. The table has nearly 60,000 distinct CDR3 sequences, about a quarter seen once; the top ten hold 6.7%. Time point in this sample: after trial treatment. Treatment in this sample: LDRT plus nivolumab, ipilimumab, low-dose cyclophosphamide and aspirin (RACIN trial). The source material was PBMCs, sampled after low-dose radiotherapy plus immunotherapy. The source of these receptors is a male donor with prostate cancer.

This clonotype was detected ten times or more. This sequence joins TRBV12-5 and TRBJ2-1; D ambiguous. The germline V and J ends were trimmed by 5 bases and 9 bases, with 8 bases remaining between them. CDR1 and CDR2 from the germline V gene are LGHNT and FRNRAP. This CDR3 has 11 residues. The CDR3: CASGSLREQFF. The CDR3 nucleotides are TGTGCTAGTGGTAGCCTTCGTGAGCAGTTCTTC. Combining the CDR3 with reference TRBV12-5 and TRBJ2-1 gives the whole variable domain DARVTQTPRHKVTEMGQEVTMRCQPILGHNTVFWYRQTMMQGLELLAYFRNRAPLDDSGMPKDRFSAEMPDATLATLKIQPSEPRDSAVYFCASGSLREQFFGPGTRLTVL.

This clonotype was observed many times. This sequence joins TRBV28 and TRBJ1-5, with 7 bases matching TRBD1. The germline V gene has CDR1 MDHEN and CDR2 SYDVKM. Trimming at V came to 5 bases and at J to 7 bases, leaving 14 bases not matched to a gene. CDR3 size: 16 residues. The CDR3 region is CASSPLYDRERQPQHF. Here the CDR3 DNA reads TGTGCCAGCAGTCCCCTCTATGACAGGGAGCGCCAGCCCCAGCATTTT.

In the case of this clonotype: With a far larger clone one base away, a read error is the likely cause. The rearrangement uses TRBV10-3 and TRBJ2-1; 15 positions match TRBD2. This CDR3 is built from 16 residues. Germline V gene data show CDR1 as ENHRY and CDR2 as SYGVKD. Trimming cost V 2 bases and J 10 bases; bases outside gene matches: 6. CDR3 in DNA: TGTGCCATCAGTGAGGGGACTAGCGGGAGGTCCTACGAGCAGTTCTTC. This translates into CAISEGTSGRSYEQFF.

This chain connects TRBV11-1 to TRBJ2-3; TRBD2 matches 12 bases. V shed 5 bases, J shed 5 bases, and the junction held 5 bases outside the gene matches. Germline CDR1 and CDR2: SGHAT and FQDESV (reference sequence). CDR3 length: 15 residues. DNA of the CDR3: TGTGCCAGCAGCCGGCCGGGACTAGCGGGAGATACGCAGTATTTT. Translated, it gives CASSRPGLAGDTQYF.

The sample holds many counts of this clonotype. The chain uses TRBV6-2 or TRBV6-3 and TRBJ2-7; 8 nucleotides line up with TRBD2. This CDR3 is 16 amino acids long. Germline V lookup: CDR1 MNHEY, CDR2 SVGEGT. After removal of 3 bases from V and 3 bases from J, the junction contained 10 bases not matched to a gene. The CDR3 region has the DNA TGTGCCAGCAGTTATAGGGGTTTGCGGGGGGTCTACGAGCAGTACTTC. This gives the protein CASSYRGLRGVYEQYF.

The chain combines TRBV5-1 with TRBJ2-2, with TRBD2 identical over 8 bases. CDR1 is SGHRS and CDR2 is YFSETQ in the germline V gene. The CDR3 totals 13 residues. V lost 2 bases to trimming and J lost 7 bases; unmatched junction nucleotides: 1. The CDR3 DNA sequence: TGCGCCAGCAGCTTCACTAGCGGCGGGGAGCTGTTTTTT. This gives the protein CASSFTSGGELFF.

This clonotype was seen many times. The chain employs TRBV30 and TRBJ1-3; no clear D gene. Per germline, CDR1 GTSNPN and CDR2 SVGIG (reference sequence). The CDR3 is 12 amino acids. The V and J ends lost 0 bases and 4 bases respectively, with 4 bases between them. The CDR3 sequence is CAWSVEGNTIYF. The CDR3 nucleotides are TGTGCCTGGAGTGTGGAGGGAAACACCATATATTTT. The full variable domain, with the rest looked up from reference TRBV30 and TRBJ1-3, is SQTIHQWPATLVQPVGSPLSLECTVEGTSNPNLYWYRQAAGRGLQLLFYSVGIGQISSEVPQNLSASRPQDRQFILSSKKLLLSDSGFYLCAWSVEGNTIYFGEGSWLTVV.

Concerning this clonotype itself: A far larger clone is off by one base, so a read error is likely. CDR3: CASSPGTRNHNEQYF. The DNA for the CDR3 is TGTGCCAGCAGCCCCGGGACTAGGAACCACAATGAGCAGTACTTC. V and J are TRBV5-6 and TRBJ2-7, with 8 bases that match TRBD2. Germline V CDR1 and CDR2: SGHDT, YYEEEE. The ends lost 4 bases at V and 7 bases at J; junction bases unmatched: 13. This CDR3 region has 15 residues.

The chain employs TRBV14 and TRBJ1-5; D is unresolved. The CDR3 has 17 residues. Germline V lookup: CDR1 SGHDN, CDR2 FVKESK. V was trimmed by 0 bases and J by 0 bases, leaving 12 bases between them. The DNA of the CDR3 is TGTGCCAGCAGCCAAGATCCTTGCCAAAATAGCAATCAGCCCCAGCATTTT. Translation: CASSQDPCQNSNQPQHF.

This clonotype was seen ten or more times. The V gene is TRBV5-1, the J gene TRBJ2-5; 11 positions match TRBD2. Losses at the gene ends were 4 bases for V and 5 bases for J; bases not matched to a gene: 4. This CDR3 is 14 amino acids long. Germline V gene lookup returns CDR1 SGHRS and CDR2 YFSETQ. The CDR3 coding sequence is TGCGCCAGCAGCCCACTAGCGGGAGATGAGACCCAGTACTTC. Translating gives CASSPLAGDETQYF.

This clonotype was seen ten or more times. This chain links TRBV5-4 with TRBJ2-1; 9 bases match TRBD1. The CDR3 sequence is 17 residues long. Losses at the gene ends were 0 bases for V and 3 bases for J; bases not matched to a gene: 7. In germline, CDR1 is SGHNT, CDR2 YYREEE (reference sequence). CDR3 bases: TGTGCCAGCAGCTTGGACGGACAGGGGACCCTCTACAATGAGCAGTTCTTC. Translation gives CASSLDGQGTLYNEQFF.

This clonotype was detected ten times or more. The chain is built from TRBV20-1 and TRBJ2-5; TRBD2 matches at 9 bases. The length of the CDR3 is 16 residues. Germline V gene lookup returns CDR1 DFQATT and CDR2 SNEGSKA (reference sequence). V trimming: 1 base; J trimming: 1 base; junction bases outside the gene matches: 7. CDR3 nucleotides: TGCAGTGCTAGAGTCCCGGCGGGAGGGCCCCAAGAGACCCAGTACTTC. It encodes CSARVPAGGPQETQYF.

The table lists this clonotype with many counts. The chain recombines TRBV29-1 with TRBJ2-7, with 9 bases fitting TRBD1. Trimming at V came to 4 bases and at J to 1 base, leaving 2 bases not matched to a gene. Germline values: CDR1 SQVTM, CDR2 ANQGSEA. The CDR3 runs to 13 residues. CDR3 DNA: TGCAGCGTTGGACAGGGGGGGTCCTACGAGCAGTACTTC. This translates into CSVGQGGSYEQYF.

This clonotype was counted ten times or more. The chain employs TRBV6-1 and TRBJ1-6; D gene uncertain. Germline-derived CDR1 and CDR2 are MNHNS and SASEGT. The CDR3 is 15 residues long. V lost 7 bases to trimming and J lost 8 bases, with 18 bases between them. The CDR3 nucleotides are TGTGCCAGCACCCCCGTACCGTTGACCGATTCACCCCTCCACTTT. Amino acids: CASTPVPLTDSPLHF.

This clonotype was seen repeatedly, ten times or more. V gene TRBV5-1 combines with J gene TRBJ1-6; D not resolved. The CDR3 contains 15 residues. The ends were cut back, 3 bases at V and 7 bases at J, with 14 bases in the middle. The germline gives CDR1 SGHRS, CDR2 YFSETQ. CDR3 coding DNA: TGCGCCAGCAGCTCGGACCGCCAAGGGAATTCACCCCTCCACTTT. Residues: CASSSDRQGNSPLHF.

At least ten counts were recorded for this clonotype. V is TRBV3-1 and J is TRBJ2-1; 10 bases map to TRBD2. The V gene's germline CDR1 is LGHDT and CDR2 YNNKEL (reference sequence). Losses at the gene ends were 4 bases for V and 9 bases for J; bases not matched to a gene: 9. The CDR3 covers 15 residues. The CDR3 bases are TGTGCCAGCAGCCGAGGCGTAGGGACTAGCGCTGAGCAGTTCTTC. Protein: CASSRGVGTSAEQFF.

By its share, this clonotype is medium-sized. This sequence joins TRBV5-5 and TRBJ1-1; D call uncertain. Germline values: CDR1 SGHKS, CDR2 YYEKEE (reference sequence). This CDR3 is 13 amino acids long. Trimming removed 2 bases at V and 1 base at J, with 6 bases between. CDR3 protein: CASSFDGNTEAFF. CDR3 nucleotides: TGTGCCAGCAGCTTCGACGGGAACACTGAAGCTTTCTTT. The entire variable domain, with the rest obtained from reference TRBV5-5 and TRBJ1-1, is as follows: DAGVTQSPTHLIKTRGQQVTLRCSPISGHKSVSWYQQVLGQGPQFIFQYYEKEERGRGNFPDRFSARQFPNYSSELNVNALLLGDSALYLCASSFDGNTEAFFGQGTRLTVV.

The chain recombines TRBV5-4 with TRBJ2-6, with D perhaps matching TRBD1 (5 bases). Germline CDR1 is SGHNT and CDR2 is YYREEE (reference sequence). Trimming removed 0 bases from V and 4 bases from J, with 8 bases in between. The CDR3 sequence is 15 residues long. CDR3: CASSLEGSGANVLTF. The CDR3 nucleotides are TGTGCCAGCAGCTTGGAGGGGTCCGGGGCCAACGTCCTGACTTTC.

This clonotype was observed at least ten times. The chain has TRBV30 and TRBJ1-6, with D perhaps matching TRBD1 (5 bases). The germline V and J ends were trimmed by 2 bases and 8 bases, with 13 bases remaining between them. CDR1 is GTSNPN, CDR2 SVGIG, per germline (reference sequence). The CDR3 covers 14 residues. DNA of the CDR3: TGTGCCTGGAGTCAGGGCAGGCCTGATTCACCCCTCCACTTT. Translating it yields CAWSQGRPDSPLHF.

This clonotype was observed many times. The V gene is TRBV10-3, the J gene TRBJ2-7; TRBD1 agrees at 9 bases. Looked up from germline, CDR1 is ENHRY and CDR2 is SYGVKD. The CDR3 sequence is 15 residues long. V dropped 3 bases and J dropped 4; count of bases not matched to a gene: 7. The CDR3 DNA reads as TGTGCCATCAGTGATCCGGGACAGGGCGATTACGAGCAGTACTTC. Its protein product is CAISDPGQGDYEQYF.

The table lists this clonotype with many counts. The chain employs TRBV5-5 and TRBJ1-2, with TRBD1 as a possible D gene (5 bases). The CDR3 consists of 17 residues. Per germline, CDR1 SGHKS and CDR2 YYEKEE (reference sequence). V was clipped by 4 bases and J by 7 bases, with 26 bases between them. The CDR3 reads CASSLSARGPVTGGYTF. CDR3 DNA: TGTGCCAGCAGCCTATCCGCAAGGGGCCCAGTGACGGGTGGCTACACCTTC.

In this sample, this clonotype turned up many times. The chain combines TRBV6-1 with TRBJ2-5; TRBD2 matches at 7 bases. Germline CDR1 reads MNHNS; CDR2 reads SASEGT. The trim removed 7 bases at V and 0 bases at J, leaving 5 bases unmatched. This CDR3 spans 14 amino acids. The CDR3 DNA is TGTGCCAGCACCATTAGCGGGTACCAAGAGACCCAGTACTTC. Its translation is CASTISGYQETQYF.

This clonotype came up many times. V is TRBV10-3 and J is TRBJ2-5; 8 positions agree with TRBD2. The germline V gene has CDR1 ENHRY and CDR2 SYGVKD. The trim removed 2 bases at V and 3 bases at J, leaving 5 bases unmatched. CDR3 length equals 15 residues. CDR3 sequence (DNA): TGTGCCATCAGTGAGCCGGGGACTAGTAAAGAGACCCAGTACTTC. Translated: CAISEPGTSKETQYF.

A word on this clonotype: A read error likely explains this, since a far larger clone differs by one base. The rearrangement joins TRBV5-5 to TRBJ2-4; 16 bases agree with TRBD2. Germline CDR1 is SGHKS and CDR2 is YYEKEE (reference sequence). V shed 4 bases, J shed 13 bases, and the junction held 11 bases outside the gene matches. This CDR3 is 16 amino acids long. The CDR3 nucleotides are TGTGCCAGCAGCCCCGGGACTAGCGGGGGGGTTAATGAGCAGTACTTC. Its translation is CASSPGTSGGVNEQYF.

This clonotype was recorded many times. The chain has TRBV19 and TRBJ2-4; D is undetermined. V was shortened by 6 bases and J by 0 bases, with 6 bases between the two germline ends. Germline V CDR1 and CDR2: LNHDA, SQIVND (reference sequence). The CDR3 covers 13 residues. Here the CDR3 DNA reads TGTGCCAGTAGCGGGTTAGCCAAAAACATTCAGTACTTC. It is translated as CASSGLAKNIQYF.

Within the sample, this clonotype is medium-sized. The rearrangement links TRBV6-1 to TRBJ2-1; D unresolved. CDR3 size: 13 residues. V gave up 4 bases and J gave up 10 bases, with 14 bases separating them. Germline assignment: CDR1 MNHNS and CDR2 SASEGT. This CDR3 reads CASSVSQLFEQFF. The CDR3, as DNA: TGTGCCAGCAGTGTATCCCAGCTATTCGAGCAGTTCTTC.